This T cell receptor (beta chain) was sequenced in a study of blood T cell repertoires in COVID-19. As for the study in general: Researchers got acute and convalescent COVID-19 samples from the United States, Italy and Spain. PBMCs, B-cell-depleted T cells, or T cells provided the cDNA or gDNA that made up the material.

CDR1 MNHEY and CDR2 SVGAGI come from the germline V gene. The V segment lost 5 bases and the J segment 3 bases; nucleotides outside the gene matches: 5. The CDR3 is 15 amino acids. Study processing details: For nucleated cells, counts were estimated from reference gene primer amplification. Clones were read by immunoSEQ multiplex PCR, and TCRdb kept only the in-frame ones, dropping some. That table supplies the V and J calls and clone size; D and trimming were determined from the DNA. The data contain 120,000 to 150,000 clones, about 85% of them singletons. The sequencing sample was made of peripheral blood. The chain uses TRBV6-5 and TRBJ1-1; 11 positions match TRBD1. The origin of this receptor is a human donor with COVID-19, enrolled during active disease. The donor label of this sample is uncertain. DNA for the CDR3: TGTGCCAGCAGTCCTCCGGGACAGGGGGACACTGAAGCTTTCTTT. Translation gives CASSPPGQGDTEAFF.